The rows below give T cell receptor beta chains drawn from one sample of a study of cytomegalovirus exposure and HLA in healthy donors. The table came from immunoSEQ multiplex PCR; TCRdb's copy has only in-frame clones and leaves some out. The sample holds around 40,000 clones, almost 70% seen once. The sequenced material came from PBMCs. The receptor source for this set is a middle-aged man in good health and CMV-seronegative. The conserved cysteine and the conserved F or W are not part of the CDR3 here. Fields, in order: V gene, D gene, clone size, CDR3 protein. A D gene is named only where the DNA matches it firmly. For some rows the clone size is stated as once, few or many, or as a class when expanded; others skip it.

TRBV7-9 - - ASSLGTSEGEAF
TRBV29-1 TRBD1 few SVLSTGVIRSEQY
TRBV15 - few ATSSSYLSPEAF
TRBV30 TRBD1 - ALGQGYGYT
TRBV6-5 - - ASKNTGNYGYT
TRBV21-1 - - ASSPKPGIYGYT
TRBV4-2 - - ASSQVSISGANVLT
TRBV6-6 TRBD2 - ASSYSASAGDNEQF
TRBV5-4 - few ASSFIGGKTDTQY
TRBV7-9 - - ASSDYRTASYEQH
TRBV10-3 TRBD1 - AISEPAGGAFHGYT
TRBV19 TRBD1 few ASGADRGGTEAF
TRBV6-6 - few ASIQGSYNEQF